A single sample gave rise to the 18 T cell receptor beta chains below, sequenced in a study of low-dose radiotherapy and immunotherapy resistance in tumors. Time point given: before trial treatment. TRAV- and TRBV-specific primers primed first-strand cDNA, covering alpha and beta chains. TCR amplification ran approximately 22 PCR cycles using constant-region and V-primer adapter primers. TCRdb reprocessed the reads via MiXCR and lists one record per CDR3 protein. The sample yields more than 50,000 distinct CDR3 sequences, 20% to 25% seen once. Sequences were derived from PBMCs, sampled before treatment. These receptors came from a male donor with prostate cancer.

The CDR3 DNA follows: TGTGCCAGCAGCCGACTCGACAGCGGGGGCACTGAAGCTTTCTTT. This codes for CASSRLDSGGTEAFF. The V call is TRBV11-2, the J call TRBJ1-1; the D gene is possibly TRBD1 (5 bases). V was clipped by 5 bases and J by 4 bases, with 17 bases between them. Germline V gene sequence: CDR1 SGHAT, CDR2 FQNNGV. This CDR3 spans 15 amino acids.

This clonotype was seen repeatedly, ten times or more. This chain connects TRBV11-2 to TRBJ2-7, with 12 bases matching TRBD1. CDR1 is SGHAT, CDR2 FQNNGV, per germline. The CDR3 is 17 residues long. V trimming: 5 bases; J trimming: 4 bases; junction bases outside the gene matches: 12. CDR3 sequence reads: CASSPRPPGQGAYEQYF. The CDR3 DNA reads TGTGCCAGCAGCCCGCGGCCTCCGGGACAGGGGGCTTACGAGCAGTACTTC.

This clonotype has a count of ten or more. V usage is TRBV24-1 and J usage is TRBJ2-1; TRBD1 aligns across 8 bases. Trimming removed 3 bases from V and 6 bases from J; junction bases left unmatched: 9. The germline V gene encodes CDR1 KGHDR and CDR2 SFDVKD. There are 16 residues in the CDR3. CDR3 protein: CATSDRQTGAGNEQFF. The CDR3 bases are TGTGCCACCAGTGATCGCCAGACAGGGGCCGGCAATGAGCAGTTCTTC.

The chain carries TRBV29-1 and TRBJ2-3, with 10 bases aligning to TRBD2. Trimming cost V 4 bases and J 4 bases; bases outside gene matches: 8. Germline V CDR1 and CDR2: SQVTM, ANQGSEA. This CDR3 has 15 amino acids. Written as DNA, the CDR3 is TGCAGCGTTGCCTCTGGAGCGGGGGGGGCAGATACGCAGTATTTT. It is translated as CSVASGAGGADTQYF.

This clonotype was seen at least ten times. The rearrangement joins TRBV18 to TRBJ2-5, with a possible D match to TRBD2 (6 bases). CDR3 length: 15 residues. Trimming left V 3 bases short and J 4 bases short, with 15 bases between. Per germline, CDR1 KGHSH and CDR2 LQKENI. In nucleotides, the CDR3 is TGTGCCAGCTCACCGGAGAAGGGAGGACGAGAGACCCAGTACTTC. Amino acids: CASSPEKGGRETQYF.

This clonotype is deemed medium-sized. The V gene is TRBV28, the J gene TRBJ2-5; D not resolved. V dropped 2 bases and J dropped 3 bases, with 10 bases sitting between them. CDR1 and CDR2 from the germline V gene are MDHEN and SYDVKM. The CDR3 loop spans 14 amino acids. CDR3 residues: CASSLRVRKETQYF. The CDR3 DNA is TGTGCCAGCAGTTTAAGGGTACGAAAAGAGACCCAGTACTTC.

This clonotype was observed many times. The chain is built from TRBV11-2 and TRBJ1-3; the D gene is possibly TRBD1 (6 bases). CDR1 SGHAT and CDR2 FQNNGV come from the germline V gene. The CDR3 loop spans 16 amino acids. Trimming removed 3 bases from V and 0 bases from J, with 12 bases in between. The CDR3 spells CASSFQTGTSGNTIYF. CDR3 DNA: TGTGCCAGCAGCTTCCAAACAGGGACCTCTGGAAACACCATATATTTT.

CDR3 residues: CSVRTGNIQYF. As DNA, the CDR3 is TGCAGCGTTAGGACAGGCAACATTCAGTACTTC. V gene TRBV29-1 combines with J gene TRBJ2-4; 7 nucleotides align to TRBD1. This CDR3 is 11 amino acids long. V trimming: 5 bases; J trimming: 7 bases; junction bases outside the gene matches: 2. CDR1 is SQVTM and CDR2 is ANQGSEA in the germline V gene.

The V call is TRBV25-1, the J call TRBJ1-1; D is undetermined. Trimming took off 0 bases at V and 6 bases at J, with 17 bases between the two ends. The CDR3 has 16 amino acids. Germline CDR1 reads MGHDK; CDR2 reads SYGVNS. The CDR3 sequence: CASSEYGGRRIPEAFF. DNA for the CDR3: TGTGCCAGCAGTGAATATGGCGGACGGAGGATACCTGAAGCTTTCTTT.

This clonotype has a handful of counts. The CDR3 sequence is CASSLEQPTDTQYF. CDR3 nucleotides: TGCGCCAGCAGCTTGGAACAGCCCACAGATACGCAGTATTTT. The chain joins TRBV5-1 to TRBJ2-3; D is unresolved. From germline, CDR1 is SGHRS and CDR2 YFSETQ. The CDR3 totals 14 residues. V lost 0 bases and J lost 2, with 7 bases in between.

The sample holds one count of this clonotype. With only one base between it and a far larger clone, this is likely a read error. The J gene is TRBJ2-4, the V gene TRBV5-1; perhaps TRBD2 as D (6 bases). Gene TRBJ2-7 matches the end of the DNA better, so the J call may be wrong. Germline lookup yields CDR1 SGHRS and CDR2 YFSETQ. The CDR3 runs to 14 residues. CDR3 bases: TGCGTCAGCAGCCGAGCGGGCTTGGCGTACGAGCAGTACTTC. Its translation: CVSSRAGLAYEQYF.

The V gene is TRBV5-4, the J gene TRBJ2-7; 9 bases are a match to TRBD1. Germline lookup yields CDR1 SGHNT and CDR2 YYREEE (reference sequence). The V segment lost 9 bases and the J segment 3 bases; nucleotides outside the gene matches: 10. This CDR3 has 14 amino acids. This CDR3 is CATNVGQGFYEQYF. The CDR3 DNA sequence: TGTGCCACCAACGTTGGACAGGGGTTCTACGAGCAGTACTTC.

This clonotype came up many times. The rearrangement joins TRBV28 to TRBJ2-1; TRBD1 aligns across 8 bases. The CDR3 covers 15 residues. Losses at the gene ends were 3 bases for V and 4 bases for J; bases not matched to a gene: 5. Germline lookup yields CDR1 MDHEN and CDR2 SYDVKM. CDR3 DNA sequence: TGTGCCAGCAGTTTGCAGGGGGCCGCATACAATGAGCAGTTCTTC. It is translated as CASSLQGAAYNEQFF.

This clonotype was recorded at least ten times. CDR3 DNA sequence: TGCGCCAGCAGTGAGTCGGCTTCCCCTTTCTATGGCTACACCTTC. Translation: CASSESASPFYGYTF. The genes are TRBV10-1 and TRBJ1-2; D is undetermined. This CDR3 spans 15 amino acids. CDR1 and CDR2 (germline): WNHNN, SYGVQD (reference sequence). Trimming removed 0 bases at V and 4 bases at J, with 12 bases between.

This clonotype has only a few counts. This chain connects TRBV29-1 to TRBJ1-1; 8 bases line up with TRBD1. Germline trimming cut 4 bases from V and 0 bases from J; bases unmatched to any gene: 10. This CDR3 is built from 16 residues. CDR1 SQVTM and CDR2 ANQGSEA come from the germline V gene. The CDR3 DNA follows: TGCAGCGTTGGGGGAGGACAGGGACTAATGAACACTGAAGCTTTCTTT. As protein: CSVGGGQGLMNTEAFF.

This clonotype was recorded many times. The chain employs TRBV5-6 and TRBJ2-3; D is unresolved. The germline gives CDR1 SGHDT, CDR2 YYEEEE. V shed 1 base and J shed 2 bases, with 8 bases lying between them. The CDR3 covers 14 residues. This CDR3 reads CASSLTRNTDTQYF. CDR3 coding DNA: TGTGCCAGCAGCTTGACGAGGAACACAGATACGCAGTATTTT.

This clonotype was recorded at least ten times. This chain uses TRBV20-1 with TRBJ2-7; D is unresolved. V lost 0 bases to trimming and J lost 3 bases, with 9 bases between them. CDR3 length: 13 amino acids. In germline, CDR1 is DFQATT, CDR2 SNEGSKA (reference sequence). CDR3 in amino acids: CSARDEELYEQYF. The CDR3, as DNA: TGCAGTGCTAGAGATGAGGAACTCTACGAGCAGTACTTC.

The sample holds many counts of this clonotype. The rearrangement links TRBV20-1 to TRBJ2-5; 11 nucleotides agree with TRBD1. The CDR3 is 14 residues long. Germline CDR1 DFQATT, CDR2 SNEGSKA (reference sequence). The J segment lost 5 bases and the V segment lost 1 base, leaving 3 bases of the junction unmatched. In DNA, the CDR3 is TGCAGTGCTAGAGGGACAGGGGGCGTTGAGACCCAGTACTTC. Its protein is CSARGTGGVETQYF.